This TCR beta chain was recovered during a study of CD8+CD57+ T cells in acquired aplastic anemia. It was genomic DNA that served as the template for profiling TCR beta VDJ and CDR3. One entry per CDR3 protein results from TCRdb running MiXCR on the reads. The data contain about 110,000 distinct CDR3 sequences, around 50% of them seen just once; the ten biggest clones take up around 32%. The CDR3 sequence is 17 residues long. V was cut by 0 bases and J by 2 bases, with 16 bases left in between. Germline V gene data show CDR1 as LGHNA and CDR2 as YSLEER. Sequencing input: sorted CD4+, CD8+, or CD8+CD57+ T cells (not recorded which) from PBMCs. V gene TRBV4-3 combines with J gene TRBJ1-1; D is ambiguous. This TCR derives from a human donor in good health, serving as a control. This chain's CDR3 is CASSQDPGLRYNTEAFF. As DNA, the CDR3 is TGCGCCAGCAGCCAAGACCCGGGATTGAGGTATAACACTGAAGCTTTCTTT.